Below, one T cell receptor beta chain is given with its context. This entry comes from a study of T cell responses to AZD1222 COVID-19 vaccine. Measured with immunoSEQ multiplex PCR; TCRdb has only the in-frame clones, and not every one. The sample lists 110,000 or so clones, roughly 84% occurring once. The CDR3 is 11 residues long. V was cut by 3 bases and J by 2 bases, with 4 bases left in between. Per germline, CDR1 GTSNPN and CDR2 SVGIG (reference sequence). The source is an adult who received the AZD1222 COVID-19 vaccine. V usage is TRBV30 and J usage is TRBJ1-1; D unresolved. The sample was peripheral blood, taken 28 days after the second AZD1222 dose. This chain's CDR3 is CAWSRNTEAFF. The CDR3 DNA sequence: TGTGCCTGGAGCAGAAACACTGAAGCTTTCTTT.